This TCR beta chain was identified in a study of T cell responses to AZD1222 COVID-19 vaccine. The V gene lost 4 bases and the J gene lost 4 bases, with 13 bases spanning the gap. The germline V gene has CDR1 SQVTM and CDR2 ANQGSEA. The CDR3 runs to 14 residues. The repertoire was sequenced with immunoSEQ multiplex PCR; TCRdb's copy has only in-frame clones and lacks some. The sample yields over 110,000 clones, roughly 90% seen once. The sequencing used peripheral blood, collected 28 days after the second AZD1222 dose. This receptor was identified in an adult who received the AZD1222 COVID-19 vaccine. J is TRBJ1-4 and V is TRBV29-1; possible D gene TRBD1, 6 bases. CDR3 sequence: CSVGGTPLNEKLFF. CDR3 DNA sequence: TGCAGCGTTGGGGGGACACCCCTTAATGAAAAACTGTTTTTT. The complete variable domain, with remaining parts taken from reference TRBV29-1 and TRBJ1-4, reads SAVISQKPSRDICQRGTSLTIQCQVDSQVTMMFWYRQQPGQSLTLIATANQGSEATYESGFVIDKFPISRPNLTFSTLTVSNMSPEDSSIYLCSVGGTPLNEKLFFGSGTQLSVL.